This section outlines one T cell receptor beta chain sequence together with its context. Its matching antigen is unknown. The data are from a study of CD8 T cells in ankylosing spondylitis. Whole-study results and caveats: Characteristic of ankylosing spondylitis blood, it appeared, was a TCR beta motif comprising roughly eight highly homologous variants.

A quantitative 5'-RACE method, one with molecular barcodes, was used to make TCR beta libraries. TCRdb ran MiXCR on the 5' RACE reads and lists one entry per CDR3 protein. The sample has about 540,000 distinct CDR3 sequences, roughly an eighth seen once. Source material: blood, either unsorted or a sorted T cell fraction (not recorded which). The clonotype originates from a male donor with ankylosing spondylitis.

The CDR3 sequence: CASSRTGLGELFF. The CDR3 DNA follows: TGTGCCAGCAGCCGGACAGGGCTCGGGGAGCTGTTTTTT. The genes are TRBV7-9 and TRBJ2-2, with 8 bases matching TRBD1. CDR1 is SEHNR and CDR2 is FQNEAQ in the germline V gene (reference sequence). J lost 7 bases, V lost 5 bases, and 3 bases had no gene match. This CDR3 contains 13 residues.